This entry lists 23 T cell receptor beta chains sequenced from one sample in a study of cytomegalovirus exposure and HLA in healthy donors (dated by TCRdb to 2016 to 2017). The library was obtained by the immunoSEQ multiplex PCR assay. For the multiplex PCR, a mixture combining 60 forward primers for TCR Vbeta segments and 13 reverse primers for TCR Jbeta segments was used. The table comes from immuneACCESS by way of TCRdb, which keeps in-frame sequences with V and J called. Part of the clones is missing from these tables; in studies checked, under half for an unresolved V gene and the rest for unknown reasons. For this sample there are fewer than 200,000 clones; around 80% appear just once. Around 1.7% of the sample is taken by the ten largest. The sequencing sample was made of PBMCs. The origin of the receptors is a woman between 18 and 29 years old in good health and CMV-seronegative.

The V call is TRBV29-1, the J call TRBJ2-1; D is possibly TRBD2 (5 bases). V was cut by 5 bases and J by 10 bases, with 9 bases left in between. Germline V CDR1 and CDR2: SQVTM, ANQGSEA. The CDR3 has 10 residues. The CDR3, as DNA: TGCAGCGTTAGAGGGAACGAGCAGTTCTTC. It yields the protein CSVRGNEQFF.

The chain uses TRBV27 and TRBJ1-1, with TRBD1 matching 9 bases. The CDR3 is 14 residues long. Per germline, CDR1 MNHEY and CDR2 SMNVEV (reference sequence). Trimming at V came to 2 bases and at J to 6 bases, leaving 4 bases not matched to a gene. In nucleotides, the CDR3 is TGTGCCAGCAGTTTAGACAGGGGGGCGGCTGAAGCTTTCTTT. It specifies CASSLDRGAAEAFF.

This chain links TRBV21-1 with TRBJ2-4; TRBD1, as called in the table, went unchecked against the DNA. TRBV21-1 is an annotated pseudogene. This CDR3 region has 19 residues. This CDR3 reads CASSDRETAGILAKNIQYF. DNA of the CDR3: TGTGCCAGCAGTGACAGGGAAACGGCCGGAATACTAGCCAAAAACATTCAGTACTTC.

This clone was observed once. This chain links TRBV6-5 with TRBJ1-2; 9 bases match TRBD1. The CDR3 loop spans 15 amino acids. V was pared by 5 bases and J by 4 bases, with 8 bases of the junction left unmatched. Germline V gene lookup returns CDR1 MNHEY and CDR2 SVGAGI. For the CDR3, the DNA is TGTGCCAGCAGTGGACAGGGGATCGGGGGCTATGGCTACACCTTC. Translation gives CASSGQGIGGYGYTF.

J is TRBJ2-7 and V is TRBV7-2; 11 bases map to TRBD2. CDR1 and CDR2 from the germline V gene are SGHTA and FQGNSA. Losses at the gene ends were 5 bases for V and 2 bases for J; bases not matched to a gene: 14. The CDR3 length is 18 residues. This CDR3 reads CASSPPLGSGRATYEQYF. Here the CDR3 DNA reads TGTGCCAGCAGCCCGCCACTAGGTAGCGGGAGGGCCACCTACGAGCAGTACTTC.

V is TRBV19 and J is TRBJ2-1, with 13 bases that match TRBD2. The J segment lost 9 bases and the V segment lost 5 bases, leaving 7 bases of the junction unmatched. Germline assignment: CDR1 LNHDA and CDR2 SQIVND (reference sequence). There are 15 residues in the CDR3. CDR3 residues: CASSVTSGRVREQFF. CDR3 nucleotide sequence: TGTGCCAGTAGTGTCACTAGCGGGAGGGTCCGTGAGCAGTTCTTC.

The rearrangement links TRBV6-6 to TRBJ1-4; D is unclear. Germline V gene data show CDR1 as MNHNY and CDR2 as SVGAGI (reference sequence). The V gene lost 1 base and the J gene lost 8 bases, with 17 bases spanning the gap. CDR3 length equals 16 residues. The CDR3 loop reads CASSYFGPGGVEKLFF. The CDR3 nucleotides read TGTGCCAGCAGTTACTTTGGGCCAGGCGGGGTGGAAAAACTGTTTTTT.

This chain uses TRBV23-1 with TRBJ2-7, with 10 bases that match TRBD2. TRBV23-1 belongs to the ORF category, with a function that is uncertain. The CDR3 has 15 amino acids. The junction had 13 bases not matched to a gene; V was cut back by 8 bases and J by 6 bases. The CDR3 spells CASGLALAGGCEQYF. CDR3 nucleotide sequence: TGCGCCAGCGGACTGGCCTTAGCGGGAGGCTGCGAGCAGTACTTC.

This rearrangement joins TRBV19 to TRBJ2-3; 13 positions match TRBD2. CDR3 length equals 16 residues. Trimming took 6 bases from V and 0 from J; bases not matched to a gene: 3. From germline, CDR1 is LNHDA and CDR2 SQIVND (reference sequence). This CDR3 is CASSGTSGISTDTQYF. The CDR3 DNA is TGTGCCAGTAGCGGGACTAGCGGGATCAGCACAGATACGCAGTATTTT.

The chain recombines TRBV6-1 with TRBJ1-1; TRBD1 agrees at 11 bases. Germline CDR1 and CDR2: MNHNS and SASEGT. The V gene end was trimmed by 4 bases and the J gene end by 1 base; junction bases not matched to a gene: 8. The CDR3 is made up of 17 amino acids. This CDR3 reads CASSAWTGGQGNTEAFF. As DNA, the CDR3 is TGTGCCAGCAGTGCTTGGACAGGGGGCCAGGGGAACACTGAAGCTTTCTTT.

DNA for the CDR3: TGTGCCAGCAGAAATCTACAGGGGAACACTGAAGCTTTCTTT. The encoded protein is CASRNLQGNTEAFF. The chain joins TRBV27 to TRBJ1-1; D might be TRBD1 (6 bases). V was pared by 6 bases and J by 1 base, with 12 bases between. This CDR3 has 14 amino acids. In germline, CDR1 is MNHEY, CDR2 SMNVEV (reference sequence).

V and J are TRBV30 and TRBJ1-1; D not resolved. There are 14 residues in the CDR3. From germline, CDR1 is GTSNPN and CDR2 SVGIG (reference sequence). Trimming removed 1 base from V and 9 bases from J, with 18 bases in between. The CDR3 DNA follows: TGTGCCTGGAGTGATAGAGGGAAGGGAGGGAAAGCTTTCTTT. It translates to CAWSDRGKGGKAFF.

V gene TRBV28 combines with J gene TRBJ1-2, with unresolved D. The germline V and J ends were trimmed by 7 bases and 6 bases, with 15 bases remaining between them. The germline V gene encodes CDR1 MDHEN and CDR2 SYDVKM. CDR3 length: 13 amino acids. In nucleotides, the CDR3 is TGTGCCAGCACCACCCCCAGCGGGAATGGCTACACCTTC. Its protein product is CASTTPSGNGYTF.

This rearrangement joins TRBV6-1 to TRBJ2-5, with 7 bases identical to TRBD2. Unmatched junction bases numbered 7, after V lost 2 bases and J lost 1 base. The CDR3 covers 16 residues. Per the germline V gene, CDR1 is MNHNS and CDR2 is SASEGT. The CDR3 sequence is CASSERLAEPQETQYF. The DNA for the CDR3 is TGTGCCAGCAGTGAACGGCTAGCGGAGCCCCAAGAGACCCAGTACTTC.

This clone was counted once. The chain recombines TRBV10-3 with TRBJ2-7; D perhaps matches TRBD2 (7 bases). The length of the CDR3 is 13 residues. CDR1 is ENHRY, CDR2 SYGVKD, per germline. Trimming pared 3 bases from V and 2 bases from J, leaving 8 bases between. Here the CDR3 DNA reads TGTGCCATCAGTGACGGGGGGCCCTACGAGCAGTACTTC. It codes for CAISDGGPYEQYF.

The gene calls are TRBV10-1 and TRBJ2-1, with 13 positions matching TRBD2. The trim removed 2 bases at V and 9 bases at J, leaving 4 bases unmatched. The CDR3 extends over 15 amino acids. Germline CDR1 reads WNHNN; CDR2 reads SYGVQD (reference sequence). CDR3: CASSETSGRAAEQFF. In DNA, the CDR3 is TGCGCCAGCAGTGAGACTAGCGGGAGGGCGGCTGAGCAGTTCTTC.

The V gene is TRBV5-1, the J gene TRBJ2-7, with D maybe TRBD1 (5 bases). The CDR3 is made up of 14 amino acids. With 0 bases removed from V and 2 bases from J, the gap between germline ends came to 9 bases. CDR1 is SGHRS, CDR2 YFSETQ, per germline. Written as DNA, the CDR3 is TGCGCCAGCAGCTTGGCCGTACAGGCCTACGAGCAGTACTTC. This gives the protein CASSLAVQAYEQYF.

The chain has TRBV27 and TRBJ2-2; 8 bases fit TRBD1. Germline assignment: CDR1 MNHEY and CDR2 SMNVEV (reference sequence). CDR3 length: 16 residues. The ends lost 8 bases at V and 3 bases at J; junction bases unmatched: 11. The CDR3 bases are TGTGCCAGCTCATCAATGGGACAGGTGGACACCGGGGAGCTGTTTTTT. Residues: CASSSMGQVDTGELFF.

CDR3 amino acids: CATGSGGPKNIQYF. Here the CDR3 DNA reads TGTGCCACCGGTAGTGGGGGCCCCAAAAACATTCAGTACTTC. The chain recombines TRBV28 with TRBJ2-4; D might be TRBD1 (6 bases). Germline V CDR1 and CDR2: MDHEN, SYDVKM. The CDR3 has 14 residues. V lost 10 bases to trimming and J lost 2 bases, with 15 bases between them.

This chain links TRBV7-9 with TRBJ2-1; D is perhaps TRBD2 (6 bases). Per the germline V gene, CDR1 is SEHNR and CDR2 is FQNEAQ (reference sequence). Between the trimmed V and J ends, which lost 5 bases and 4 bases, there was a span of 9 bases. CDR3 length: 13 residues. The CDR3 DNA is TGTGCCAGCAGCCCGGGGACTTACAATGAGCAGTTCTTC. Its protein is CASSPGTYNEQFF. The entire variable domain, with the rest obtained from reference TRBV7-9 and TRBJ2-1, is as follows: DTGVSQNPRHKITKRGQNVTFRCDPISEHNRLYWYRQTLGQGPEFLTYFQNEAQLEKSRLLSDRFSAERPKGSFSTLEIQRTEQGDSAMYLCASSPGTYNEQFFGPGTRLTVL.

This clone has a handful of counts. V gene TRBV6-5 combines with J gene TRBJ1-2; 8 bases agree with TRBD1. CDR1 is MNHEY and CDR2 is SVGAGI in the germline V gene. The CDR3 spans 14 residues. V dropped 6 bases and J dropped 5; count of bases not matched to a gene: 8. In nucleotides, the CDR3 is TGTGCCAGCAGCGGCTCGGACAGGGCTTATGGCTACACCTTC. It codes for CASSGSDRAYGYTF.

The chain uses TRBV27 and TRBJ2-1; 9 bases match TRBD2. The J segment lost 5 bases and the V segment lost 4 bases, leaving 3 bases of the junction unmatched. Per germline, CDR1 MNHEY and CDR2 SMNVEV (reference sequence). The CDR3 is 14 residues long. The CDR3 loop is CASSSSGADNEQFF. CDR3 coding DNA: TGTGCCAGCAGTTCTAGCGGGGCTGACAATGAGCAGTTCTTC.

The chain couples TRBV5-6 to TRBJ2-5; D gene ambiguous. The end of the DNA is better explained by TRBJ2-7, so the J call may be wrong. The CDR3 runs to 12 residues. CDR1 and CDR2 (germline): SGHDT, YYEEEE. CDR3 DNA: TGTGCCAGCAGCTACTATGTGTACGAGCAGTACTTC. Translating gives CASSYYVYEQYF.